Below, one TCR beta chain is given with its context. Unique molecular identifiers were present on the cDNA, and a universal primer site came from template switching. TCRdb used MiXCR to reprocess the 5' RACE reads, holding one entry per CDR3 protein. The sample shows 1.5 million to 2 million distinct CDR3 sequences, around 29% of them seen only once. The sample is drawn from a study of identical twins. This CDR3 comprises 17 residues. Germline V gene data show CDR1 as SNHLY and CDR2 as FYNNEI. V lost 8 bases, J lost 0 bases, and 11 bases stayed unmatched. This sequence joins TRBV2 and TRBJ2-1; 9 positions match TRBD2. This clonotype was obtained from a newborn girl in good health. Sequencing used cord blood. DNA of the CDR3: TGTGCCAGCGGGGGCCTAGCGGGGTTAAGCTCCTACAATGAGCAGTTCTTC. Amino acids: CASGGLAGLSSYNEQFF.